This TCR beta chain was observed in a study of spatial heterogeneity in lung cancer. Study overall: The average appearance count of each unique TCR and UMI combination in raw reads was more than nine.

The library protocol tagged each TCR cDNA with a unique molecular identifier. Using its own MiXCR run on the 5' RACE reads, TCRdb lists one record per CDR3 protein. Seen here are around 50,000 distinct CDR3 sequences, approximately 7.6% observed once, and the top ten hold 10% to 15%. Notes on the study in general: Ubiquitous expanded tumor TCRs appeared in blood more at resection than follow-up.

Time point reported: sample taken at primary tumor resection. The authors sequenced whole RNA from tumor, nontumor lung or frozen PBMC without sorting. Samples were obtained from approximately 76 donors, all untreated early-stage non-small cell lung cancer patients. Trimming left V 2 bases short and J 4 bases short, with 8 bases between. In germline, CDR1 is GTSNPN, CDR2 SVGIG (reference sequence). This CDR3 is 13 amino acids long. With regard to this clonotype: Its antigen is undetermined.

The chain carries TRBV30 and TRBJ2-2; D is perhaps TRBD1 or TRBD2 (5 bases each). Specimen: PBMCs, collected at surgery. The receptor was derived from a female donor with early-stage non-small cell lung cancer. The CDR3 DNA reads as TGTGCCTGGAGTATCGGGGCCACCGGGGAGCTGTTTTTT. It translates to CAWSIGATGELFF.